A single sample gave rise to the 8 T cell receptor beta chains below, sequenced in a study of T cells in localized non-small cell lung cancer. Repertoires were generated with immunoSEQ multiplex PCR, while TCRdb's copy carries only in-frame clones and drops some. The data show tens of thousands of clones, 85% to 90% seen once. The sample here was peripheral blood, taken before any cancer treatment. Receptors originate from a man aged 18 to 49 with stage I lung adenocarcinoma.

This chain joins TRBV29-1 and TRBJ2-2, with TRBD1 identical over 8 bases. The CDR3 runs 15 residues. The V and J ends lost 7 bases and 1 base, in that order; junction bases with no gene match: 8. The germline gives CDR1 SQVTM, CDR2 ANQGSEA. In DNA, the CDR3 is TGCAGCGCCCGAGCCGGGACAGGGAACACCGGGGAGCTGTTTTTT. Residues: CSARAGTGNTGELFF.

The chain joins TRBV7-6 to TRBJ2-7, with 10 positions matching TRBD1. Germline V lookup: CDR1 SGHVS, CDR2 FNYEAQ. This CDR3 has 14 residues. Trimming took 4 bases from V and 7 from J; bases not matched to a gene: 7. The CDR3 reads CASSSGQGMGEQYF. As DNA, the CDR3 is TGTGCCAGCAGCTCGGGACAGGGGATGGGGGAGCAGTACTTC.

Only a few counts were recorded for this clone. V usage is TRBV30 and J usage is TRBJ1-1; D not certain. Germline loops: CDR1 GTSNPN, CDR2 SVGIG (reference sequence). CDR3 length equals 15 residues. The V and J ends lost 0 bases and 1 base respectively, with 12 bases between them. The CDR3 reads CAWSVFGGKNTEAFF. DNA for the CDR3: TGTGCCTGGAGTGTATTTGGCGGCAAGAACACTGAAGCTTTCTTT.

V gene TRBV19 combines with J gene TRBJ2-3; 9 bases are a match to TRBD2. Germline V CDR1 and CDR2: LNHDA, SQIVND (reference sequence). The CDR3 extends over 13 amino acids. V dropped 4 bases and J dropped 4; count of bases not matched to a gene: 0. CDR3 in DNA: TGTGCCAGTAGTAGCGGGGGGGCAGATACGCAGTATTTT. Its protein is CASSSGGADTQYF.

This chain joins TRBV9 and TRBJ2-3; TRBD2 matches 12 bases. This CDR3 has 18 residues. Trimming removed 2 bases from V and 1 base from J; junction bases left unmatched: 8. Germline CDR1 reads SGDLS; CDR2 reads YYNGEE. The DNA for the CDR3 is TGTGCCAGCAGCGTCTACCCCTCTAGCGGGGGGGGCACAGATACGCAGTATTTT. Its protein product is CASSVYPSSGGGTDTQYF.

This rearrangement joins TRBV7-3 to TRBJ2-7, with TRBD2 as a possible D gene (6 bases). Germline CDR1 reads SGHTA; CDR2 reads FQGTGA. CDR3 size: 15 residues. V was trimmed by 5 bases and J by 0 bases, leaving 14 bases between them. The CDR3, as DNA: TGTGCCAGCAGCCCTCCGGTCGGGGGCTCCTACGAGCAGTACTTC. It specifies CASSPPVGGSYEQYF.

The chain couples TRBV15 to TRBJ1-1; TRBD1 is a possible D gene (6 bases). Germline CDR1 is LNHNV and CDR2 is YYDKDF (reference sequence). The ends were cut back, 5 bases at V and 2 bases at J, with 12 bases in the middle. The CDR3 extends over 14 amino acids. The CDR3 nucleotides read TGTGCCACCAGCTCTCGCAGGGGCAACACTGAAGCTTTCTTT. It encodes CATSSRRGNTEAFF.

The chain has TRBV7-2 and TRBJ1-2, with 12 bases identical to TRBD1. This CDR3 is built from 15 residues. The V and J ends lost 2 bases and 4 bases, in that order; junction bases with no gene match: 2. Germline CDR1 is SGHTA and CDR2 is FQGNSA. CDR3 sequence reads: CASSLKGQGAYGYTF. In DNA form, the CDR3 reads TGTGCCAGCAGCTTAAAGGGACAGGGGGCCTATGGCTACACCTTC. Full variable domain (outside the CDR3, taken from reference TRBV7-2 and TRBJ1-2): GAGVSQSPSNKVTEKGKDVELRCDPISGHTALYWYRQSLGQGLEFLIYFQGNSAPDKSGLPSDRFSAERTGGSVSTLTIQRTQQEDSAVYLCASSLKGQGAYGYTFGSGTRLTVV.